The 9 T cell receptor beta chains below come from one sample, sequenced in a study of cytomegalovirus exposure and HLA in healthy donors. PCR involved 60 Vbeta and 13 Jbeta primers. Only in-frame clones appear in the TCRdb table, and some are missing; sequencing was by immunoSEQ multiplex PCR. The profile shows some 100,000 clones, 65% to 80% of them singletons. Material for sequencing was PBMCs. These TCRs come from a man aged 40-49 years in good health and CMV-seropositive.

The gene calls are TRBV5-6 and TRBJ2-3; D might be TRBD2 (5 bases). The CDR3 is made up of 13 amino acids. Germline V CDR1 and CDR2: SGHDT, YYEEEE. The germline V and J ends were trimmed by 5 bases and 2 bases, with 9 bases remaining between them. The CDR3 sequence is CASSEEATDTQYF. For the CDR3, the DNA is TGTGCCAGCAGTGAGGAGGCCACAGATACGCAGTATTTT.

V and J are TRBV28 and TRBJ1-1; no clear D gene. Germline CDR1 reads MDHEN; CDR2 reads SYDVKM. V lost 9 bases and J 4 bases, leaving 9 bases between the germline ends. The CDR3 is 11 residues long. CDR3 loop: CASAGFTEAFF. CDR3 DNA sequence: TGTGCCAGTGCGGGTTTCACTGAAGCTTTCTTT.

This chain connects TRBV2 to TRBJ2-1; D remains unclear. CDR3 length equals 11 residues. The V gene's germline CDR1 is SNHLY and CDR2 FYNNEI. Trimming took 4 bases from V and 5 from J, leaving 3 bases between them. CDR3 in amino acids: CASSGHNEQFF. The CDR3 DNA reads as TGTGCCAGCAGTGGGCACAATGAGCAGTTCTTC. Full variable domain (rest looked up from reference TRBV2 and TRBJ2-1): EPEVTQTPSHQVTQMGQEVILRCVPISNHLYFYWYRQILGQKVEFLVSFYNNEISEKSEIFDDQFSVERPDGSNFTLKIRSTKLEDSAMYFCASSGHNEQFFGPGTRLTVL.

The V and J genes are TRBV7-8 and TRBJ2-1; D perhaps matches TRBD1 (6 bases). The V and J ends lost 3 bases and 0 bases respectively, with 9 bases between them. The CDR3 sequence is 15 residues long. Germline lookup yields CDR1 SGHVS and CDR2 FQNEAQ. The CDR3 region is CASSFDRSSYNEQFF. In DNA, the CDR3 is TGTGCCAGCAGCTTCGACAGGAGCTCCTACAATGAGCAGTTCTTC.

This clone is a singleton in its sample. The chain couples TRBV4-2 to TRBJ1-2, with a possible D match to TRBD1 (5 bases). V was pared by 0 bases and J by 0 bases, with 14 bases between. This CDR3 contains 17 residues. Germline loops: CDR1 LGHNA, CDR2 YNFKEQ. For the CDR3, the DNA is TGTGCCAGCAGCCAAGAAGACGGGACTCAAACTAACTATGGCTACACCTTC. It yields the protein CASSQEDGTQTNYGYTF.

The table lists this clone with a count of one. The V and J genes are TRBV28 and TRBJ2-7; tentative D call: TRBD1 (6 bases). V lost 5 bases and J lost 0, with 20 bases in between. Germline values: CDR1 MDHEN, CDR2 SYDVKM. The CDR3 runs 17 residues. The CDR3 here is CASSQDRQQPLSYEQYF. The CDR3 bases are TGTGCCAGCAGTCAAGACAGGCAGCAACCGCTCTCCTACGAGCAGTACTTC.

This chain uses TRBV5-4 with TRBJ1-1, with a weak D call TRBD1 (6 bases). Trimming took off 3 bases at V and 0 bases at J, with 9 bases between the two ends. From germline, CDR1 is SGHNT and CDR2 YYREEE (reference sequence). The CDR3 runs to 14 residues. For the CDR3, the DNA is TGTGCCAGCAGCTGGGGGCAGGTGAACACTGAAGCTTTCTTT. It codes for CASSWGQVNTEAFF. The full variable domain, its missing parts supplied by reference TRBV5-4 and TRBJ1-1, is ETGVTQSPTHLIKTRGQQVTLRCSSQSGHNTVSWYQQALGQGPQFIFQYYREEENGRGNFPPRFSGLQFPNYSSELNVNALELDDSALYLCASSWGQVNTEAFFGQGTRLTVV.

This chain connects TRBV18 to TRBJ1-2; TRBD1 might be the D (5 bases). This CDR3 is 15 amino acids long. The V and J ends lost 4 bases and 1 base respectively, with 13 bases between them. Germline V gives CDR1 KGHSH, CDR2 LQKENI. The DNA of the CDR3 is TGTGCCAGCTCACAACTCGACAGAGTTAACTATGGCTACACCTTC. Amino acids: CASSQLDRVNYGYTF.

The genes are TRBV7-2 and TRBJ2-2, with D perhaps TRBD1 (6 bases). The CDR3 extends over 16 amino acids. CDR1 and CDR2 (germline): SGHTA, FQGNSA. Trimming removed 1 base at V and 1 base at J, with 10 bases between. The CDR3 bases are TGTGCCAGCAGCTTAGTTGGGGGCCTGAACACCGGGGAGCTGTTTTTT. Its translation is CASSLVGGLNTGELFF.